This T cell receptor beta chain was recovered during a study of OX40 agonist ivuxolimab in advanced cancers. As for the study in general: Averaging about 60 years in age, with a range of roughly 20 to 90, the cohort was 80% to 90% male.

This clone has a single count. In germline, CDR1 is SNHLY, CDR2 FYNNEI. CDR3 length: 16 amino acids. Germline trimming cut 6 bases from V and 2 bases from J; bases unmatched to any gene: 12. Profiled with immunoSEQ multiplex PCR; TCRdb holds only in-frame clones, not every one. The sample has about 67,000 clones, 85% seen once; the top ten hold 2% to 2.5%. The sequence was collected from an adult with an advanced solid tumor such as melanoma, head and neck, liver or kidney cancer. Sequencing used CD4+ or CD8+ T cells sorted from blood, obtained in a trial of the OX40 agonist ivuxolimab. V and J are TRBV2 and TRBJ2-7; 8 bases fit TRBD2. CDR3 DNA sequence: TGTGCCAGCAGGACCAACGAAGTAGCGGGGACCTACGAGCAGTACTTC. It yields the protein CASRTNEVAGTYEQYF.